Each of the 13 T cell receptor beta chains below was sequenced from the same sample in a study of control samples from healthy donors and cancer patients. The data were produced by immunoSEQ multiplex PCR, yet TCRdb's version contains in-frame clones alone and is incomplete. The sample lists around 110,000 clones, 85% to 90% occurring once. The specimen sequenced was blood. Receptors originate from a woman in her 70s in good health.

This clone was counted a few times. No DNA is shown, since the ends of the CDR3 on it are uncertain; the CDR3 is the one TCRdb lists. J is TRBJ1-1 and V is TRBV29-1. The CDR3 has 17 residues if both end residues are counted. Germline-derived CDR1 and CDR2 are SQVTM and ANQGSEA. The CDR3 sequence: CSVVQGGYVCWDTEAFF.

The V gene is TRBV6-5, the J gene TRBJ2-2; the D gene is possibly TRBD1 (6 bases). Germline CDR1 and CDR2: MNHEY and SVGAGI. The V end lost 0 bases, the J end lost 6 bases, and 8 bases lay between the germline ends. This CDR3 is built from 14 residues. The CDR3: CASSYSWGPGELFF. The CDR3 DNA is TGTGCCAGCAGTTACTCCTGGGGGCCCGGGGAGCTGTTTTTT.

This clone was observed once. The genes are TRBV7-3 and TRBJ2-7; D is uncertain. Looked up from germline, CDR1 is SGHTA and CDR2 is FQGTGA. CDR3 length: 12 amino acids. The germline V and J ends were trimmed by 5 bases and 6 bases, with 11 bases remaining between them. CDR3 residues: CASSLEIGEQYF. The DNA for the CDR3 is TGTGCCAGCAGCCTCGAAATTGGCGAGCAGTACTTC.

This chain links TRBV5-6 with TRBJ1-1, with a possible D match to TRBD1 (6 bases). Trimming shortened V by 5 bases and J by 7 bases, and 21 bases separated the two germline ends. This CDR3 spans 15 amino acids. Germline CDR1 is SGHDT and CDR2 is YYEEEE. The CDR3 DNA sequence: TGTGCCAGCAGGGGGGGGGCAGGGGCCGCAAGTGAAGCTTTCTTT. Translation gives CASRGGAGAASEAFF. The variable domain in full, with the rest retrieved from reference TRBV5-6 and TRBJ1-1, is DAGVTQSPTHLIKTRGQQVTLRCSPKSGHDTVSWYQQALGQGPQFIFQYYEEEERQRGNFPDRFSGHQFPNYSSELNVNALLLGDSALYLCASRGGAGAASEAFFGQGTRLTVV.

V is TRBV5-6 and J is TRBJ1-1, with D unresolved. Germline assignment: CDR1 SGHDT and CDR2 YYEEEE. Between the trimmed V and J ends, which lost 2 bases and 5 bases, there was a span of 13 bases. There are 14 residues in the CDR3. CDR3 bases: TGTGCCAGCAGCTTACCCTTCCCGGGGACTGAAGCTTTCTTT. Translated, it gives CASSLPFPGTEAFF.

The chain employs TRBV6-1 and TRBJ2-1; weak D call: TRBD2 (6 bases). The CDR3 extends over 16 amino acids. V lost 3 bases, J lost 5 bases, and 17 bases lay in between. Germline lookup yields CDR1 MNHNS and CDR2 SASEGT. The CDR3 nucleotides read TGTGCCAGCAGTGATTCCGGGATCCGGAGGGACAATGAGCAGTTCTTC. Amino acid sequence: CASSDSGIRRDNEQFF.

The chain couples TRBV7-2 to TRBJ2-7, with D possibly matching TRBD2 (6 bases). Germline V gene data show CDR1 as SGHTA and CDR2 as FQGNSA. CDR3 length: 13 residues. Trimming shortened V by 5 bases and J by 6 bases, and 14 bases separated the two germline ends. CDR3 nucleotides: TGTGCCAGCAGCGCCCGTGGAGGGTTCGAGCAGTACTTC. Amino acid sequence: CASSARGGFEQYF.

The J gene is TRBJ2-2, the V gene TRBV5-1; 12 nucleotides line up with TRBD2. Germline CDR1 SGHRS, CDR2 YFSETQ. V shed 0 bases and J 3 bases; nucleotides not matched to a gene: 6. The CDR3 runs 18 residues. The CDR3 region is CASSLGLAGVLDTGELFF. CDR3 nucleotides: TGCGCCAGCAGCTTGGGACTAGCGGGGGTCTTGGACACCGGGGAGCTGTTTTTT. Together with reference TRBV5-1 and TRBJ2-2, the CDR3 gives the full variable domain: KAGVTQTPRYLIKTRGQQVTLSCSPISGHRSVSWYQQTPGQGLQFLFEYFSETQRNKGNFPGRFSGRQFSNSRSEMNVSTLELGDSALYLCASSLGLAGVLDTGELFFGEGSRLTVL.

The chain recombines TRBV5-1 with TRBJ2-5; TRBD1 aligns across 7 bases. The germline gives CDR1 SGHRS, CDR2 YFSETQ. The CDR3 runs 15 residues. Germline trimming cut 0 bases from V and 2 bases from J; bases unmatched to any gene: 4. DNA of the CDR3: TGCGCCAGCAGCTTGGTCCCGGGACAGCAAGAGACCCAGTACTTC. This codes for CASSLVPGQQETQYF. The whole variable domain, remainder taken from reference TRBV5-1 and TRBJ2-5, is KAGVTQTPRYLIKTRGQQVTLSCSPISGHRSVSWYQQTPGQGLQFLFEYFSETQRNKGNFPGRFSGRQFSNSRSEMNVSTLELGDSALYLCASSLVPGQQETQYFGPGTRLLVL.

J is TRBJ2-2 and V is TRBV27; perhaps TRBD2 as D (6 bases). From germline, CDR1 is MNHEY and CDR2 SMNVEV (reference sequence). V was clipped by 6 bases and J by 0 bases, with 11 bases between them. The CDR3 runs to 15 residues. DNA for the CDR3: TGTGCCAGCAGCACTTGGGGGGCGAACACCGGGGAGCTGTTTTTT. Amino acid sequence: CASSTWGANTGELFF.

The sample holds one count of this clone. The rearrangement links TRBV6-5 to TRBJ2-7, with D unresolved. The CDR3 is 13 residues long. Trimming took off 10 bases at V and 6 bases at J, with 19 bases between the two ends. Germline V CDR1 and CDR2: MNHEY, SVGAGI. The chain's CDR3 is CATSGWALGEQYF. The DNA for the CDR3 is TGTGCCACCTCCGGGTGGGCTCTTGGCGAGCAGTACTTC.

V gene TRBV27 combines with J gene TRBJ2-2, with D possibly TRBD2 on 5 matching bases. This CDR3 contains 16 residues. With 6 bases removed from V and 0 bases from J, the gap between germline ends came to 14 bases. Germline V CDR1 and CDR2: MNHEY, SMNVEV (reference sequence). CDR3 sequence reads: CASRPGGRANTGELFF. CDR3 bases: TGTGCCAGCAGGCCCGGTGGGAGAGCGAACACCGGGGAGCTGTTTTTT.

The chain combines TRBV5-1 with TRBJ1-1; 7 bases match TRBD1. J gave up 8 bases and V 5 bases, and 6 bases lay outside the gene matches. Germline CDR1 is SGHRS and CDR2 is YFSETQ. This CDR3 has 12 amino acids. The CDR3 nucleotides are TGCGCCAGCAGTACCAGGGGGGCCGAAGCTTTCTTT. Translated, it gives CASSTRGAEAFF.